This T cell receptor (beta chain) is from a study of cytomegalovirus exposure and HLA in healthy donors. Measured with immunoSEQ multiplex PCR; TCRdb has only the in-frame clones, and not every one. The repertoire holds about 150,000 clones, with roughly nine tenths as singletons. CDR1 and CDR2 (germline): MNHEY, SMNVEV (reference sequence). This CDR3 is built from 12 residues. V was pared by 3 bases and J by 6 bases, with 6 bases between. The receptor comes from a man between 18 and 35 years old in good health and CMV-seronegative. V and J are TRBV27 and TRBJ2-1; D remains ambiguous. Sequencing was carried out using PBMCs. The CDR3 protein is CASSLGSNEQFF. Written as DNA, the CDR3 is TGTGCCAGCAGTTTGGGCTCCAATGAGCAGTTCTTC.